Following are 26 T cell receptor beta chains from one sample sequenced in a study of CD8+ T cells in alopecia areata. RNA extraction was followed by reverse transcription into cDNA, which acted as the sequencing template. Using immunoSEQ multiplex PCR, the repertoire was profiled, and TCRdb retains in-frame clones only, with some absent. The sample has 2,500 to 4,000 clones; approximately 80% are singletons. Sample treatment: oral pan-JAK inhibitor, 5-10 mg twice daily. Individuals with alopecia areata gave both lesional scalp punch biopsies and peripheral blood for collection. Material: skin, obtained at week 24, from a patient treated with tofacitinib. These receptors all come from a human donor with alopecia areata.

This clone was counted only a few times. The CDR3 region is CATSRDGQGIYTF. The CDR3 region has the DNA TGTGCCACCAGCAGAGATGGGCAGGGGATCTACACCTTC. The chain couples TRBV15 to TRBJ1-2, with a possible D match to TRBD1 (6 bases). The V and J ends lost 0 bases and 10 bases respectively, with 12 bases between them. The CDR3 totals 13 residues. Germline-derived CDR1 and CDR2 are LNHNV and YYDKDF (reference sequence).

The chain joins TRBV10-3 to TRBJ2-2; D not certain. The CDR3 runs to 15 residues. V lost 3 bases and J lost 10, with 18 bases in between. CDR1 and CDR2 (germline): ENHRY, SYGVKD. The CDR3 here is CAISDPTSVTVELFF. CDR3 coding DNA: TGTGCCATCAGTGACCCGACATCGGTAACGGTGGAGCTGTTTTTT.

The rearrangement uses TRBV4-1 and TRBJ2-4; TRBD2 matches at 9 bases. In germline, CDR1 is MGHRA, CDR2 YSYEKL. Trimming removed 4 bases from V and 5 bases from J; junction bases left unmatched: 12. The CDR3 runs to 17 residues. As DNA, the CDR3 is TGCGCCAGCAGCCCGGGGTTATCTTTAGCGGGGGAAAACATTCAGTACTTC. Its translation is CASSPGLSLAGENIQYF.

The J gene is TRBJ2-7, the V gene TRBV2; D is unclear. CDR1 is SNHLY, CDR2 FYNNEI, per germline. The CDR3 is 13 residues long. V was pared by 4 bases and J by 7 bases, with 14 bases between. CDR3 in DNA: TGTGCCAGCAGTGTCGAAACCCCGGGTGAGCAGTACTTC. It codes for CASSVETPGEQYF. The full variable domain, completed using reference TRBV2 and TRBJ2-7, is EPEVTQTPSHQVTQMGQEVILRCVPISNHLYFYWYRQILGQKVEFLVSFYNNEISEKSEIFDDQFSVERPDGSNFTLKIRSTKLEDSAMYFCASSVETPGEQYFGPGTRLTVT.

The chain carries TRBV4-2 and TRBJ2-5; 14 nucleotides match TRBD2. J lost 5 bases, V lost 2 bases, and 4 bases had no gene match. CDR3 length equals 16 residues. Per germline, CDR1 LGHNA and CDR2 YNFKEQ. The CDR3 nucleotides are TGTGCCAGCAGCCAAATGACTAGCGGGGGGGAGGAGACCCAGTACTTC. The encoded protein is CASSQMTSGGEETQYF.

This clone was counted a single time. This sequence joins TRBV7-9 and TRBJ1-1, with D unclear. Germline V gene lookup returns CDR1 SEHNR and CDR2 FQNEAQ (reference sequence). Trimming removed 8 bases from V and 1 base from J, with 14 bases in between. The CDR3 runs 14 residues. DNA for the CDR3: TGTGCCAGCGCTCCGGTCCGGGGGAACACTGAAGCTTTCTTT. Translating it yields CASAPVRGNTEAFF.

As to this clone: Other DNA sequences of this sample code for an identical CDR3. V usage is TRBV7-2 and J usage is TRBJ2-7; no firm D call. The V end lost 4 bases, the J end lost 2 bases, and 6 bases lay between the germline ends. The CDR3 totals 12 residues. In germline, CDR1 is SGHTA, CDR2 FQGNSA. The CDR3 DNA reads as TGTGCCAGCAGCTCGCAGGCCTACGAGCAGTACTTC. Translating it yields CASSSQAYEQYF.

The CDR3 bases are TGCGCCAGCAGCCAGCAGGGGGCCTCCTACAATGAGCAGTTCTTC. As protein: CASSQQGASYNEQFF. This chain links TRBV5-1 with TRBJ2-1; 8 bases line up with TRBD1. The germline V gene has CDR1 SGHRS and CDR2 YFSETQ. Unmatched junction bases numbered 3, after V lost 4 bases and J lost 0 bases. The CDR3 is made up of 15 amino acids.

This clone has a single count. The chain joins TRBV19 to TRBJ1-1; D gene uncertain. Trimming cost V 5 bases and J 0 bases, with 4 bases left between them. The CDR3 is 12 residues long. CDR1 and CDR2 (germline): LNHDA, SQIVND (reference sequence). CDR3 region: CASSFVNTEAFF. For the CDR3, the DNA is TGTGCCAGTAGTTTCGTGAACACTGAAGCTTTCTTT.

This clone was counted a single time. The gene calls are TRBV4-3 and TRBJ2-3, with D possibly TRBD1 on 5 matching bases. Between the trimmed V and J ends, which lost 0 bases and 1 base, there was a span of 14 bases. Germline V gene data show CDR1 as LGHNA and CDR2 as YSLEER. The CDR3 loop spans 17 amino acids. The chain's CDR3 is CASSQEYGRVGTDTQYF. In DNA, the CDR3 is TGCGCCAGCAGCCAAGAGTATGGCAGGGTGGGCACAGATACGCAGTATTTT.

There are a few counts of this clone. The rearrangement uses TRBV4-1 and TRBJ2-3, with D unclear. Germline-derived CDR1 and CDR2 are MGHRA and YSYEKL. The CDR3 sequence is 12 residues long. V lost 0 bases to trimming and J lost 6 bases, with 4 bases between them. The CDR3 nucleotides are TGCGCCAGCAGCCAAGAGAGCGATACGCAGTATTTT. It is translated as CASSQESDTQYF.

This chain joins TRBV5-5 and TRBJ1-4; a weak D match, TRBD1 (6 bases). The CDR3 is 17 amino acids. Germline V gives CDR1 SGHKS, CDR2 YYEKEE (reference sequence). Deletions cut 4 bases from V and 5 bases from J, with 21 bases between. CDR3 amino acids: CASSHSPVGTLNEKLFF. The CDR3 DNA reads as TGTGCCAGCAGCCACTCCCCCGTGGGGACACTGAATGAAAAACTGTTTTTT.

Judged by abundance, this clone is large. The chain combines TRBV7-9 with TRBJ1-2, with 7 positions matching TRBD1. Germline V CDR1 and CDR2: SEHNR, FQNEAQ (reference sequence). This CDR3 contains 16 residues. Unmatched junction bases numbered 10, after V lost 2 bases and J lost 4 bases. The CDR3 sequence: CASSLTGETAGYGYTF. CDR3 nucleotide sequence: TGTGCCAGCAGCTTAACAGGGGAAACGGCGGGCTATGGCTACACCTTC.

This CDR3 is CASSPTRNLNTEAFF. The CDR3 nucleotides read TGTGCCAGCAGCCCTACTAGGAACCTGAACACTGAAGCTTTCTTT. This rearrangement joins TRBV13 to TRBJ1-1; no clear D. Germline-derived CDR1 and CDR2 are PRHDT and FYEKMQ (reference sequence). V was shortened by 5 bases and J by 0 bases, with 13 bases between the two germline ends. The CDR3 is 15 residues long.

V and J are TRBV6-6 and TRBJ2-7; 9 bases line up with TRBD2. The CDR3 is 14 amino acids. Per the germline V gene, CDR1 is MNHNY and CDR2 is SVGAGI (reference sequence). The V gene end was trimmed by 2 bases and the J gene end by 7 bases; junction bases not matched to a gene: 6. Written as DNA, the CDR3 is TGTGCCAGCAGTTACGGCGGGGGGGCCTTAGAGCAGTACTTC. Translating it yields CASSYGGGALEQYF.

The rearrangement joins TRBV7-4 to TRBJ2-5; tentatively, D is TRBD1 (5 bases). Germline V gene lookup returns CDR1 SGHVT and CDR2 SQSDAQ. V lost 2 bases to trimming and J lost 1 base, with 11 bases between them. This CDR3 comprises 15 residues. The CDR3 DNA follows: TGTGCCAGCAGCTTAACTGGACATCCCCAAGAGACCCAGTACTTC. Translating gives CASSLTGHPQETQYF. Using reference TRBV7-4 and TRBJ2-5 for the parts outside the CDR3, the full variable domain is GAGVSQSPRYKVAKRGRDVALRCDSISGHVTLYWYRQTLGQGSEVLTYSQSDAQRDKSGRPSGRFSAERPERSVSTLKIQRTEQGDSAVYLCASSLTGHPQETQYFGPGTRLLVL.

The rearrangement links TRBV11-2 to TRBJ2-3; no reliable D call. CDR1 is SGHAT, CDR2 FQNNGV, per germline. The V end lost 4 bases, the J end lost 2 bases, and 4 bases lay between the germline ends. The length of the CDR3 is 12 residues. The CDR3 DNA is TGTGCCAGCAGCTCGTCCACAGATACGCAGTATTTT. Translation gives CASSSSTDTQYF.

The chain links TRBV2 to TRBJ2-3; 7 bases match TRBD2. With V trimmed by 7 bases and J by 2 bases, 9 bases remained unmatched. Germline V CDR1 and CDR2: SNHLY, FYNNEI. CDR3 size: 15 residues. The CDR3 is CASTGGRGTTDTQYF. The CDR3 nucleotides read TGTGCCAGCACCGGAGGGCGGGGGACCACAGATACGCAGTATTTT.

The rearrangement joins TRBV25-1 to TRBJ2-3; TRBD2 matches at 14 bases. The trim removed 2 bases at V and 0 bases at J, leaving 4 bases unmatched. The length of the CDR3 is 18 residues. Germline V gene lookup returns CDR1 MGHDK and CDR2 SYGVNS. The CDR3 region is CASSERGTSGGSTDTQYF. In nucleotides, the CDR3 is TGTGCCAGCAGTGAACGTGGGACTAGCGGGGGTAGCACAGATACGCAGTATTTT.

Here the CDR3 reads CASSWVRADTQYF. In DNA form, the CDR3 reads TGTGCCAGCAGCTGGGTCAGGGCAGATACGCAGTATTTT. This rearrangement joins TRBV11-2 to TRBJ2-3, with D possibly being TRBD1 (5 bases). The germline gives CDR1 SGHAT, CDR2 FQNNGV. V shed 4 bases and J shed 4 bases, with 9 bases lying between them. The CDR3 loop spans 13 amino acids.

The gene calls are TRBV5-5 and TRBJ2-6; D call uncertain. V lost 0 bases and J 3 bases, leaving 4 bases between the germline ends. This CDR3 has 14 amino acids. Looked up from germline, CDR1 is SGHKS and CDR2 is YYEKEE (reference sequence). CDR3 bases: TGTGCCAGCAGCTTGGAAGGTGGGGCCAACGTCCTGACTTTC. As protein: CASSLEGGANVLTF.

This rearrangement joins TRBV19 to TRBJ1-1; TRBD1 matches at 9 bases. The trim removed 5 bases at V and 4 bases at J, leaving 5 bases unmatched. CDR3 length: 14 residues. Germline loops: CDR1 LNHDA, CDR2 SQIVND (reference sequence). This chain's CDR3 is CASSLGQGSTEAFF. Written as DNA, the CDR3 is TGTGCCAGTAGTCTCGGACAGGGGAGCACTGAAGCTTTCTTT.

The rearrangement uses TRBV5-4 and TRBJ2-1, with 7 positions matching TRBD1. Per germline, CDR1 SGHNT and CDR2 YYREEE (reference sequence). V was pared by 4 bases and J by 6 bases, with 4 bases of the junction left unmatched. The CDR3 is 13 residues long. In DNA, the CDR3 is TGTGCCAGCAGCCTGGCAGGGGGCAATGAGCAGTTCTTC. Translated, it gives CASSLAGGNEQFF.

Written as DNA, the CDR3 is TGTGCCAGCAGCTTTGGCGGGGGCCTTAACAATGAGCAGTTCTTC. It translates to CASSFGGGLNNEQFF. The gene calls are TRBV11-3 and TRBJ2-1; TRBD2 is a possible D gene (7 bases). V was shortened by 3 bases and J by 5 bases, with 14 bases between the two germline ends. Germline V lookup: CDR1 SGHNT, CDR2 YENEEA. The CDR3 extends over 15 amino acids.

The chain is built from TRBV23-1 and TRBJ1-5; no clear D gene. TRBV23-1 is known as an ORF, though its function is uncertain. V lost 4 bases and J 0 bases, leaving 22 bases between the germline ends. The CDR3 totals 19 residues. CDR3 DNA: TGCGCCAGCAGTCCCCCCGGTGTAGGGAGCCCATATAGCAATCAGCCCCAGCATTTT. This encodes CASSPPGVGSPYSNQPQHF.

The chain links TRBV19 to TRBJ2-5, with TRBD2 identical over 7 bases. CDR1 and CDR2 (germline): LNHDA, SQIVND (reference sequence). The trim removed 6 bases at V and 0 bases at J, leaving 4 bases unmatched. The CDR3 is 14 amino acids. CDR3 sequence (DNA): TGTGCCAGTAGCAACCTAGCGGACCAAGAGACCCAGTACTTC. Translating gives CASSNLADQETQYF.